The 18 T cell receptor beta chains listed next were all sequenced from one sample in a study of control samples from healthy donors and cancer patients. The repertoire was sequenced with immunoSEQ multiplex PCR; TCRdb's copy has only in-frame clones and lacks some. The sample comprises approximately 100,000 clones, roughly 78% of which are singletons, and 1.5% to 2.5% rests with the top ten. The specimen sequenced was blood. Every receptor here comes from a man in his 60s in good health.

Written as DNA, the CDR3 is TGTGCCAGCAGTCGGACCGCGGTCGGTGGCTACACCTTC. Protein sequence: CASSRTAVGGYTF. This rearrangement joins TRBV13 to TRBJ1-2; D is unresolved. V dropped 6 bases and J dropped 7 bases, with 15 bases sitting between them. Germline CDR1 PRHDT, CDR2 FYEKMQ (reference sequence). CDR3 size: 13 residues.

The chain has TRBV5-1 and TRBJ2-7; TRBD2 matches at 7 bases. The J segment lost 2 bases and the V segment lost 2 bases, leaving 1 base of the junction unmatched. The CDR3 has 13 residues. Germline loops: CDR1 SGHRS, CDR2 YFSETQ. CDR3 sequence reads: CASSLAGTYEQYF. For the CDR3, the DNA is TGCGCCAGCAGCTTAGCGGGAACCTACGAGCAGTACTTC.

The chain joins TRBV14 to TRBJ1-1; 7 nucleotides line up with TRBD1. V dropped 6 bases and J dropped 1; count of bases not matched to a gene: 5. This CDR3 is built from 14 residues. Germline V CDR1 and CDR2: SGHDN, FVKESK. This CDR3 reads CASSPGTANTEAFF. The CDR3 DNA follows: TGTGCCAGCAGTCCCGGGACAGCGAACACTGAAGCTTTCTTT.

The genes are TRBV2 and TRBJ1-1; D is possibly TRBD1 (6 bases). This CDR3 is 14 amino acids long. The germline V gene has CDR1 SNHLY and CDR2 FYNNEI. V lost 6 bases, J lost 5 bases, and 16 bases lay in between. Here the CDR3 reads CASSALQGRTEAFF. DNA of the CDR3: TGTGCCAGCAGCGCCCTACAGGGTCGGACTGAAGCTTTCTTT. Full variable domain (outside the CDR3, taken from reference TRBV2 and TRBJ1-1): EPEVTQTPSHQVTQMGQEVILRCVPISNHLYFYWYRQILGQKVEFLVSFYNNEISEKSEIFDDQFSVERPDGSNFTLKIRSTKLEDSAMYFCASSALQGRTEAFFGQGTRLTVV.

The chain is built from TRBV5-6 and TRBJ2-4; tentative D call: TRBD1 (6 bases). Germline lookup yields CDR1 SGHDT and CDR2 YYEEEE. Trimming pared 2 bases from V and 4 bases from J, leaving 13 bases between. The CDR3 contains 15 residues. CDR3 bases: TGTGCCAGCAGCTTACAGGGCCCGATTAAAAACATTCAGTACTTC. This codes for CASSLQGPIKNIQYF.

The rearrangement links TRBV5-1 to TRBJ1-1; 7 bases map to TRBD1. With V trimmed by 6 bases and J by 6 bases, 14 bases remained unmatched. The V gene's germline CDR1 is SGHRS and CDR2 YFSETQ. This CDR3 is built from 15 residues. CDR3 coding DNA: TGCGCCAGCATCCGGGCCCCAGGGGGTAAGGCTGAAGCTTTCTTT. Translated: CASIRAPGGKAEAFF.

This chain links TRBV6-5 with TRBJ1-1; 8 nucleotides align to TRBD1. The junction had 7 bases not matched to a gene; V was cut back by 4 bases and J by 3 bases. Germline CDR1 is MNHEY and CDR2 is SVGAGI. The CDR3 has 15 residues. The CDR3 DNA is TGTGCCAGCAGTTCAGCGACAGGGGATCACACTGAAGCTTTCTTT. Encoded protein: CASSSATGDHTEAFF.

The CDR3: CASSHSGGRGETQYF. The DNA of the CDR3 is TGTGCCAGCAGCCACAGTGGTGGCAGGGGAGAGACCCAGTACTTC. The chain employs TRBV7-3 and TRBJ2-5, with a possible D match to TRBD1 (6 bases). This CDR3 has 15 residues. Germline lookup yields CDR1 SGHTA and CDR2 FQGTGA. V lost 5 bases and J 4 bases, leaving 17 bases between the germline ends. Full variable domain (remainder filled in from reference TRBV7-3 and TRBJ2-5): GAGVSQTPSNKVTEKGKYVELRCDPISGHTALYWYRQSLGQGPEFLIYFQGTGAADDSGLPNDRFFAVRPEGSVSTLKIQRTERGDSAVYLCASSHSGGRGETQYFGPGTRLLVL.

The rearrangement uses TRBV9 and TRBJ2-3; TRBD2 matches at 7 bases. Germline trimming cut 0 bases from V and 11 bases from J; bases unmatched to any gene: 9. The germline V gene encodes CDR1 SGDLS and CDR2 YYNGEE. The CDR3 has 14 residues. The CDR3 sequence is CASSVGSGEWVQYF. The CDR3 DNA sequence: TGTGCCAGCAGCGTAGGGAGCGGGGAATGGGTGCAGTATTTT.

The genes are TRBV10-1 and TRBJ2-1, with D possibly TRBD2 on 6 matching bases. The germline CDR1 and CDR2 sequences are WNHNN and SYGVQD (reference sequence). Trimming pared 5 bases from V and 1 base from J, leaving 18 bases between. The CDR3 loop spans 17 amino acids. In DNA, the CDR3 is TGCGCCAGCAGTAGGGGTGGTAGCGGCCTATCCTACAATGAGCAGTTCTTC. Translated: CASSRGGSGLSYNEQFF.

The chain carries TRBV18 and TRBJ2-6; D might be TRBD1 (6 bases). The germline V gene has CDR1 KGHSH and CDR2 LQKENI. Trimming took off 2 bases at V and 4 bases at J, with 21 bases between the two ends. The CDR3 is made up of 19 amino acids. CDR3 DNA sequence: TGTGCCAGCTCACCAAACCTAGGCAGGGGCCCTTGGGGGGCCAACGTCCTGACTTTC. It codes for CASSPNLGRGPWGANVLTF.

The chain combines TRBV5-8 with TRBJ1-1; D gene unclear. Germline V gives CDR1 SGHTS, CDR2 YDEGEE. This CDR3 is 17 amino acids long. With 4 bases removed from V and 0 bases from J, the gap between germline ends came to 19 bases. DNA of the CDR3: TGTGCCAGCAGCAAGGACCTGGCTGAACGGATGAACACTGAAGCTTTCTTT. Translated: CASSKDLAERMNTEAFF.

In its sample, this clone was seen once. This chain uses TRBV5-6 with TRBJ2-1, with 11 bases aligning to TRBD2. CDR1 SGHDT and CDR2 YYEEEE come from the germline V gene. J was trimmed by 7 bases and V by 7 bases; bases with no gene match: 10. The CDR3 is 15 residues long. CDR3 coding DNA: TGTGCCAGCCGCTGGGGGGTAGCGGGGGGGAATGAGCAGTTCTTC. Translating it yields CASRWGVAGGNEQFF.

The chain's CDR3 is CASSRQGGNTIYF. The CDR3 DNA is TGTGCCAGCAGCCGACAGGGGGGAAACACCATATATTTT. The chain links TRBV9 to TRBJ1-3; 8 nucleotides agree with TRBD1. Germline CDR1 SGDLS, CDR2 YYNGEE. The CDR3 consists of 13 residues. V trimming: 4 bases; J trimming: 4 bases; junction bases outside the gene matches: 1.

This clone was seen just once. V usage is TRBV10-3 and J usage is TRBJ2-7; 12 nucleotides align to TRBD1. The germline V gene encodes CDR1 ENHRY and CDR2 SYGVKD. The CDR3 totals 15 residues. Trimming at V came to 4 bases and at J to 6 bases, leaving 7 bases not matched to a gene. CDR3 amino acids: CAISGPGQGAVEQYF. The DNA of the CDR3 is TGTGCCATCAGTGGACCGGGACAGGGGGCAGTCGAGCAGTACTTC.

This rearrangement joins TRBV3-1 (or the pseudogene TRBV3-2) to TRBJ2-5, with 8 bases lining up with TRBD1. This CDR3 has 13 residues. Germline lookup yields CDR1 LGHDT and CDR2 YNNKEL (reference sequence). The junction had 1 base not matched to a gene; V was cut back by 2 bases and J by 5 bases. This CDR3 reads CASSQYRGETQYF. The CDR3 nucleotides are TGTGCCAGCAGCCAATACAGGGGGGAGACCCAGTACTTC.

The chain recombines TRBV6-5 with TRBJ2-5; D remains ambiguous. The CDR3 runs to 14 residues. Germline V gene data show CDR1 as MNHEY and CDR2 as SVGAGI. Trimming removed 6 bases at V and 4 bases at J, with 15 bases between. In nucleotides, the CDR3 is TGTGCCAGCAGAAAAGCTGACATGGGAGAGACCCAGTACTTC. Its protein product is CASRKADMGETQYF.

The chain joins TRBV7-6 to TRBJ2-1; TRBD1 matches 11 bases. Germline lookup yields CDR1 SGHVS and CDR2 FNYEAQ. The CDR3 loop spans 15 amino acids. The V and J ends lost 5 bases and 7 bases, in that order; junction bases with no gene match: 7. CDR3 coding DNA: TGTGCCAGCAGCAGGACAGGGGGCTTCGGGAATGAGCAGTTCTTC. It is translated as CASSRTGGFGNEQFF.